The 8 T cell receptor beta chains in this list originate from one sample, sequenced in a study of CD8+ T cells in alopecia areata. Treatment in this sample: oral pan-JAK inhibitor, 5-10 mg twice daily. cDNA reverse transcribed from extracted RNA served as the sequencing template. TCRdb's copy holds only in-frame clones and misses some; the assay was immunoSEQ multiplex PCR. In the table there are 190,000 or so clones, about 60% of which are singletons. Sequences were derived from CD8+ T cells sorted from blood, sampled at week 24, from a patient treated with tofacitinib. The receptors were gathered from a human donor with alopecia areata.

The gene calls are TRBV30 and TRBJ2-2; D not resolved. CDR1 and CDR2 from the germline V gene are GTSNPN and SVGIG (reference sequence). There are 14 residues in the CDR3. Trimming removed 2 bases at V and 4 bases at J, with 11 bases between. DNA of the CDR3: TGTGCCTGGAGTCTGGCAGTCCCCACCGGGGAGCTGTTTTTT. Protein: CAWSLAVPTGELFF.

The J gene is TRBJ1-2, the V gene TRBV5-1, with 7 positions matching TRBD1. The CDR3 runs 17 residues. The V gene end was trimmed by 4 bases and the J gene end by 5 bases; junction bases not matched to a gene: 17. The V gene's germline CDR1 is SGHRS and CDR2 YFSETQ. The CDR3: CASSPLVGDSALYGYTF. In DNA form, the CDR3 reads TGCGCCAGCAGCCCTTTGGTGGGGGACAGCGCTTTGTATGGCTACACCTTC. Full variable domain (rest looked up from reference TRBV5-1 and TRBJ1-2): KAGVTQTPRYLIKTRGQQVTLSCSPISGHRSVSWYQQTPGQGLQFLFEYFSETQRNKGNFPGRFSGRQFSNSRSEMNVSTLELGDSALYLCASSPLVGDSALYGYTFGSGTRLTVV.

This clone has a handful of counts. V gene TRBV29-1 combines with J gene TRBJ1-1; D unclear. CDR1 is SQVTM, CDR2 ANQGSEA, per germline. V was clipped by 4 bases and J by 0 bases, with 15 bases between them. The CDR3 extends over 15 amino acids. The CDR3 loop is CSVVWLRNLNTEAFF. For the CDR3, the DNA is TGCAGCGTTGTGTGGTTGCGTAATCTGAACACTGAAGCTTTCTTT.

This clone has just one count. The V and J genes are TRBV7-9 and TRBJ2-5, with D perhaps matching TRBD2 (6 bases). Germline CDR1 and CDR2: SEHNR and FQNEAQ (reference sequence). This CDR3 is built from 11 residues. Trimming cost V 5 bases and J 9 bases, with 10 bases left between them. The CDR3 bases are TGTGCCAGCAGCCCCACGGGGGCCCAGTACTTC. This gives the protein CASSPTGAQYF. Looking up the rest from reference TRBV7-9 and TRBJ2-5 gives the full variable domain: DTGVSQNPRHKITKRGQNVTFRCDPISEHNRLYWYRQTLGQGPEFLTYFQNEAQLEKSRLLSDRFSAERPKGSFSTLEIQRTEQGDSAMYLCASSPTGAQYFGPGTRLLVL.

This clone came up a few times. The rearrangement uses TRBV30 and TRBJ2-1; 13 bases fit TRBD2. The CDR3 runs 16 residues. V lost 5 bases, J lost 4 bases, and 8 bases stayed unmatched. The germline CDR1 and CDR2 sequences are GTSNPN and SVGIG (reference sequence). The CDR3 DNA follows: TGTGCCTGGGGCCAGGGACTAGCGGGGTCTTACAATGAGCAGTTCTTC. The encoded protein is CAWGQGLAGSYNEQFF. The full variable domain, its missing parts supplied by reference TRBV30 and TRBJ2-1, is SQTIHQWPATLVQPVGSPLSLECTVEGTSNPNLYWYRQAAGRGLQLLFYSVGIGQISSEVPQNLSASRPQDRQFILSSKKLLLSDSGFYLCAWGQGLAGSYNEQFFGPGTRLTVL.

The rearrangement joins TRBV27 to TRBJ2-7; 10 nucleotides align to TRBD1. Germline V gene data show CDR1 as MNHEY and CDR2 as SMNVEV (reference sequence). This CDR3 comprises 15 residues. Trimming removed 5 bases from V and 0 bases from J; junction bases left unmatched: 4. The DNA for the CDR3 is TGTGCCAGCAGTCCGGGACAGGGGAGCTCCTACGAGCAGTACTTC. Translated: CASSPGQGSSYEQYF.

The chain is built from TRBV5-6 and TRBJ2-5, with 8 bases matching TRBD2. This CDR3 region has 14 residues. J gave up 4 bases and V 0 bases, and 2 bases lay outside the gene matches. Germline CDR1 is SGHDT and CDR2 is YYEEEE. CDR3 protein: CASSLDSGVETQYF. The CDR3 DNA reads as TGTGCCAGCAGCTTGGATAGCGGGGTAGAGACCCAGTACTTC.

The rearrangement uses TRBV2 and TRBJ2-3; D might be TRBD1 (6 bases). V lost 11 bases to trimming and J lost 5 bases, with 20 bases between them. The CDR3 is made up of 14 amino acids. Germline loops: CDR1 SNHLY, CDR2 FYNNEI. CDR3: CAGHRVGHRDTQYF. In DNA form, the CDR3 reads TGTGCCGGACACAGGGTGGGGCACAGAGATACGCAGTATTTT.